This is a list of T cell receptor beta chains from one sample in a study of blood T cell repertoires in COVID-19. The assay was immunoSEQ multiplex PCR, and TCRdb's table has in-frame clones only and misses some. The data hold 56,000 or so clones, with roughly 89% observed a single time. The sample taken for sequencing was peripheral blood. The receptors shown here come from a woman aged 55-75 years with COVID-19, enrolled during active disease. Each CDR3 is given with its conserved first and last residue. Each record gives: V gene, D gene, clone size, J gene, CDR3 DNA, CDR3 protein. D genes are given only for firm matches. Expanded clones get a size class; other rows say once, few or many, or leave the size out.

>TRBV7-9|NA|NA|TRBJ2-5
TGTGCCAGCAGCTTATATGAAGAGACCCAGTACTTC
CASSLYEETQYF
>TRBV11-3|TRBD2|NA|TRBJ2-5
TGTGCCAGCAGCGGACTAGCGGGGGGGCTCGGGGAGACCCAGTACTTC
CASSGLAGGLGETQYF
>TRBV7-8|TRBD1|few|TRBJ1-6
TGTGCCAGCAGCTTATTTGGGGGGACAGGGGGTTCACCCCTCCACTTT
CASSLFGGTGGSPLHF
>TRBV10-3|TRBD1|NA|TRBJ1-4
TGTGCCATCAGTGGGACAGGGAATGAAAAACTGTTTTTT
CAISGTGNEKLFF
>TRBV7-2|NA|once|TRBJ1-4
TGTGCCAGCAGCTTACAGGGGAGCCATAATGAAAAACTGTTTTTT
CASSLQGSHNEKLFF
>TRBV28|TRBD1|NA|TRBJ1-4
TGTGCCAGCAGTTTCCTCCCGGGACAGGCCATAATGGAAAAACTGTTTTTT
CASSFLPGQAIMEKLFF
>TRBV4-1|NA|NA|TRBJ1-1
TGCGCCAGCAGGGTCAAGGAGAGCACTGAAGCTTTCTTT
CASRVKESTEAFF
>TRBV9|NA|NA|TRBJ2-3
TGTGCCAGCAGCGATGGGAGTAGCGTATCCACAGATACGCAGTATTTT
CASSDGSSVSTDTQYF
>TRBV6-2/TRBV6-3|NA|NA|TRBJ1-2
TGTGCCAGCAGTCTCTTGGAGAACTATGGCTACACCTTC
CASSLLENYGYTF
>TRBV11-3|NA|few|TRBJ2-1
TGTGCCAGCAGCTTAGTAGGGTCAGGGATCAATGAGCAGTTCTTC
CASSLVGSGINEQFF
>TRBV4-3|NA|NA|TRBJ1-3
TGCGCCAGCAGCCAGGATGCGACAAGCTCTGGAAACACCATATATTTT
CASSQDATSSGNTIYF
>TRBV19|NA|once|TRBJ1-5
TGTGCCAGTAGTATAGCGAACAGTAATCAGCCCCAGCATTTT
CASSIANSNQPQHF